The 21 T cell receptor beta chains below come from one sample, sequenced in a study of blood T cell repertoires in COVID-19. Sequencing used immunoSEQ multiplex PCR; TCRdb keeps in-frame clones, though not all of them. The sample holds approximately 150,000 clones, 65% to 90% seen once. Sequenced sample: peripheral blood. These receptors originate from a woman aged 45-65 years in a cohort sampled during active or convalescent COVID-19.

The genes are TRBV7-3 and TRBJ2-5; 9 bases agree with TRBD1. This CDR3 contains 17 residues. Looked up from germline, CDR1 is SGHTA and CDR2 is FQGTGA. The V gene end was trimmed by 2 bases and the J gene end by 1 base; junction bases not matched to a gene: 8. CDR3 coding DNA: TGTGCCAGCAGCTTACCCCGGGGGACAGGGCGCCAAGAGACCCAGTACTTC. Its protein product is CASSLPRGTGRQETQYF.

The CDR3 here is CASRLQGFPNQPQHF. DNA for the CDR3: TGCGCCAGCAGACTACAGGGTTTCCCCAATCAGCCCCAGCATTTT. This chain uses TRBV4-1 with TRBJ1-5, with a tentative D call TRBD1 (6 bases). V was cut by 6 bases and J by 3 bases, with 15 bases left in between. Germline V gene sequence: CDR1 MGHRA, CDR2 YSYEKL. The CDR3 runs to 15 residues.

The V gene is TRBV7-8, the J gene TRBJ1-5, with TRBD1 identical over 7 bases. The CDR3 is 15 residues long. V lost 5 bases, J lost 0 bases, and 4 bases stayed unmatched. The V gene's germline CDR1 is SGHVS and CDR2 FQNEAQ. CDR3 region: CASSMDRLSNQPQHF. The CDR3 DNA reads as TGTGCCAGCAGCATGGACAGGCTTAGCAATCAGCCCCAGCATTTT.

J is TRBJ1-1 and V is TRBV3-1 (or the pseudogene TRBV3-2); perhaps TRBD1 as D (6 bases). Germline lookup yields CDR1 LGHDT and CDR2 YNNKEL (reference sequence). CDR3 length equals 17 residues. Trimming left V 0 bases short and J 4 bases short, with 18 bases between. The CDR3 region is CASSQDDGGRLSTEAFF. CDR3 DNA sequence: TGTGCCAGCAGCCAAGATGACGGGGGGCGCTTGAGCACTGAAGCTTTCTTT.

This CDR3 is CASSVAAGVDNSPLHF. CDR3 DNA sequence: TGTGCCAGCAGCGTAGCCGCGGGTGTGGATAATTCACCCCTCCACTTT. This rearrangement joins TRBV9 to TRBJ1-6; D uncertain. Trimming took 0 bases from V and 5 from J, leaving 12 bases between them. Germline assignment: CDR1 SGDLS and CDR2 YYNGEE. The CDR3 contains 16 residues.

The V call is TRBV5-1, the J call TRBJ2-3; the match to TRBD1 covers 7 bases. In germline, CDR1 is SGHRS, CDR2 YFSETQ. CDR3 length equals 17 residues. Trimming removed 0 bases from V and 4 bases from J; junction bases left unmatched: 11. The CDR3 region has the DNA TGCGCCAGCAGCTTGGCCCTTGTTGACAGGGCCGCAGATACGCAGTATTTT. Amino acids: CASSLALVDRAADTQYF.

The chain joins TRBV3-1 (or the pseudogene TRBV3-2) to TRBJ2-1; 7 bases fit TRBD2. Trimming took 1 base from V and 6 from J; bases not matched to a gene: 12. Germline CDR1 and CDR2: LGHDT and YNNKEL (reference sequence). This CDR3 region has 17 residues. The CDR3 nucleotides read TGTGCCAGCAGCCAAGGGGGGGTCCAGCGGGGCGGCAATGAGCAGTTCTTC. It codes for CASSQGGVQRGGNEQFF.

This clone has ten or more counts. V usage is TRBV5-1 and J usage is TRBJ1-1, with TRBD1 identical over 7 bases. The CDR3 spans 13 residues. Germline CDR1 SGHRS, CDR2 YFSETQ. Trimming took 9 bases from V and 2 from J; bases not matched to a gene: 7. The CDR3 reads CATSTGLNTEAFF. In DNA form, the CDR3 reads TGCGCCACCTCGACAGGGCTAAACACTGAAGCTTTCTTT.

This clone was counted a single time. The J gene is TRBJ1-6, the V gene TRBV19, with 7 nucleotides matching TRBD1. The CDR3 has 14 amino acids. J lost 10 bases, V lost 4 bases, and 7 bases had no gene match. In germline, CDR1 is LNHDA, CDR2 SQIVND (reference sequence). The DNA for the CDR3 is TGTGCCAGTAGTACAGCCAGGGGGAACTCACCCCTCCACTTT. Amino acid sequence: CASSTARGNSPLHF.

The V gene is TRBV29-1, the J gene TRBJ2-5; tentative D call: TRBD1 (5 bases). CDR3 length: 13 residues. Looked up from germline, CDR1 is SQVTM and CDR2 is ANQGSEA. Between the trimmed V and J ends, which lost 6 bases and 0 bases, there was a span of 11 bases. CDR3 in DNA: TGCAGCGTCGAACAGGTGAACCAAGAGACCCAGTACTTC. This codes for CSVEQVNQETQYF.

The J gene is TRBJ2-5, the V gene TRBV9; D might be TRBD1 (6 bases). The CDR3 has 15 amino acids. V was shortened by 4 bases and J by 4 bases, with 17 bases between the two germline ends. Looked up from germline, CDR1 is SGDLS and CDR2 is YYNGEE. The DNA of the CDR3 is TGTGCCAGCAGCCCATCGGACAGAAGGTTAGAGACCCAGTACTTC. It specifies CASSPSDRRLETQYF.

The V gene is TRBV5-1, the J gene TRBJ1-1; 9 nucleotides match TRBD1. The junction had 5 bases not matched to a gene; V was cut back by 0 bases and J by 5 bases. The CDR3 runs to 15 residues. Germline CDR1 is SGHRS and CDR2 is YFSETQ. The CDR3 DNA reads TGCGCCAGCAGCTTGGAGACAGGGGGTTGGACTGAAGCTTTCTTT. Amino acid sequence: CASSLETGGWTEAFF.

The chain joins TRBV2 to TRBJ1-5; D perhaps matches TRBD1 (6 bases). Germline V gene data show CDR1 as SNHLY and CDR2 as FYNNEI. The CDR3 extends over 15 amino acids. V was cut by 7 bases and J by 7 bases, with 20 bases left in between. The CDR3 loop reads CASTRAEGEGQPQHF. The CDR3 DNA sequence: TGTGCCAGCACCCGGGCGGAGGGGGAGGGACAGCCCCAGCATTTT.

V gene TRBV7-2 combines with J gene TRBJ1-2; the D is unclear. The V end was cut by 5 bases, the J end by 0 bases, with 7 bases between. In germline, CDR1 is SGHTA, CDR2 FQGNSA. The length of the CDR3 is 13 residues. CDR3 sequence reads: CASSSQANYGYTF. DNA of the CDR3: TGTGCCAGCAGCAGTCAGGCTAACTATGGCTACACCTTC.

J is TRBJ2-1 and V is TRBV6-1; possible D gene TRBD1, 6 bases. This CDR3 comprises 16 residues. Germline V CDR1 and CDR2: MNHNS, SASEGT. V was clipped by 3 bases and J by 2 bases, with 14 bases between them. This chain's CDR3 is CASSDRQAGTYNEQFF. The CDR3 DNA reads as TGTGCCAGCAGTGACAGACAGGCCGGAACCTACAATGAGCAGTTCTTC.

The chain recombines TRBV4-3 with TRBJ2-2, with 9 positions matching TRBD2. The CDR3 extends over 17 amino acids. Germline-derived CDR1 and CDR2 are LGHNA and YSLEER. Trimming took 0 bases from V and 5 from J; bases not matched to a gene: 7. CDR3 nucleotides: TGCGCCAGCAGCCAAGATCCCAGCGGGGGGCGAACCGGGGAGCTGTTTTTT. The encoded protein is CASSQDPSGGRTGELFF.

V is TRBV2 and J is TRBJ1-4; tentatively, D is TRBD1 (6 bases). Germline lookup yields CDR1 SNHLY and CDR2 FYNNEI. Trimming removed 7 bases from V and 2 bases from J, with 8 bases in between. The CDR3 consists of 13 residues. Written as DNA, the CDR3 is TGTGCCAGCACCGGACAGACTAATGAAAAACTGTTTTTT. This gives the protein CASTGQTNEKLFF.

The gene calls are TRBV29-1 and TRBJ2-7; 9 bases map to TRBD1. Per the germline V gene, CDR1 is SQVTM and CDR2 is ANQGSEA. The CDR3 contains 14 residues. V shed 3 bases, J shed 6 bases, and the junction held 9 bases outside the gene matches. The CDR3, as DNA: TGCAGCGTTGAGGGCGGGACAGGGTTTTCCGAGCAGTACTTC. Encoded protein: CSVEGGTGFSEQYF.

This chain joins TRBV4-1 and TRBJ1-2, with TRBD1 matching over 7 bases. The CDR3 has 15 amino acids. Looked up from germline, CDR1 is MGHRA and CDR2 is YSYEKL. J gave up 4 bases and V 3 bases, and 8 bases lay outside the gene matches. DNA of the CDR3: TGCGCCAGCAGCCAGGTTGGGACAGCAACCTATGGCTACACCTTC. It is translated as CASSQVGTATYGYTF.

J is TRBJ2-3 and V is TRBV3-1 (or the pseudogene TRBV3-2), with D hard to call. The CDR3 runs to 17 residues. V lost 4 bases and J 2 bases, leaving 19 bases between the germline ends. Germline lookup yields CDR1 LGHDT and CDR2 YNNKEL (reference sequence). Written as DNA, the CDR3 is TGTGCCAGCAGCCCCCCCGGAGCAGAGATACTCACAGATACGCAGTATTTT. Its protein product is CASSPPGAEILTDTQYF.

The CDR3 loop is CASSYAGGGYTEAFF. CDR3 bases: TGTGCCAGCAGTTACGCCGGCGGGGGGTACACTGAAGCTTTCTTT. The rearrangement joins TRBV6-5 to TRBJ1-1, with D possibly matching TRBD1 (5 bases). CDR3 length: 15 residues. Germline V CDR1 and CDR2: MNHEY, SVGAGI. Deletions cut 2 bases from V and 3 bases from J, with 13 bases between.